Included here is one T cell receptor beta chain sequence, with context. These data are taken from a study of T cell responses to AZD1222 COVID-19 vaccine. With 0 bases removed from V and 13 bases from J, the gap between germline ends came to 12 bases. This CDR3 has 12 amino acids. Germline V gene lookup returns CDR1 MNHEY and CDR2 SVGAGI. Only in-frame clones appear in the TCRdb table, and some are missing; sequencing was by immunoSEQ multiplex PCR. The sample lists 200,000 or so clones, approximately 94% occurring once. The receptor's source is an adult in good health. The source material was peripheral blood, sampled on day 0 of MenACWY control vaccination. J is TRBJ1-2 and V is TRBV6-5; D ambiguous. The CDR3 coding sequence is TGTGCCAGCAGTTACTCGAATAGTTTTATCACCTTC. Its translation: CASSYSNSFITF.